A selection of T cell receptor beta chains follows, all from one sample in a study of OX40 agonist ivuxolimab in advanced cancers. Sequencing used immunoSEQ multiplex PCR; TCRdb keeps in-frame clones, though not all of them. The sample holds more than 95,000 clones; approximately 93% are singletons and the top ten take about 0.17%. The sample was CD4+ or CD8+ T cells sorted from blood, taken in a trial of the OX40 agonist ivuxolimab. These receptors were obtained from an adult with an advanced solid tumor such as melanoma, head and neck, liver or kidney cancer. CDR3s include the opening cysteine and the closing phenylalanine or tryptophan. The order of the fields is J gene, clone size, V gene, D gene, CDR3 DNA, CDR3 protein. The D gene is left open where the match is weak. Rows may omit the clone size; those that give it use once, few, many or a size class.

J gene: TRBJ2-5
clone size: .
V gene: TRBV7-2
D gene: .
CDR3 DNA: TGTGCCAGCAGCTTAATCGGGGGAACCACGGAGACCCAGTACTTC
CDR3 protein: CASSLIGGTTETQYF

J gene: TRBJ1-5
clone size: .
V gene: TRBV4-3
D gene: .
CDR3 DNA: TGCGCCAGCAGCCAAGCAGGATCCAATCAGCCCCAGCATTTT
CDR3 protein: CASSQAGSNQPQHF

J gene: TRBJ1-2
clone size: .
V gene: TRBV7-2
D gene: .
CDR3 DNA: TGTGCCAGCAGCTTGTCCGGACCGTTGAACTATGGCTACACCTTC
CDR3 protein: CASSLSGPLNYGYTF

J gene: TRBJ1-1
clone size: .
V gene: TRBV7-2
D gene: TRBD1
CDR3 DNA: TGTGCCAGCAGCTTCACAGGGGGCACTGAAGCTTTCTTT
CDR3 protein: CASSFTGGTEAFF

J gene: TRBJ1-4
clone size: .
V gene: TRBV9
D gene: .
CDR3 DNA: TGTGCCAGCAGCGTCAGCGGAGAAAAACTGTTTTTT
CDR3 protein: CASSVSGEKLFF

J gene: TRBJ1-5
clone size: .
V gene: TRBV5-1
D gene: TRBD1
CDR3 DNA: TGCGCCAGCAGCTGGACAGGGGGTAGCAATCAGCCCCAGCATTTT
CDR3 protein: CASSWTGGSNQPQHF

J gene: TRBJ2-7
clone size: .
V gene: TRBV18
D gene: TRBD1
CDR3 DNA: TGTGCCAGCTCACCAGGGGCCGGACAGGTCTACGAGCAGTACTTC
CDR3 protein: CASSPGAGQVYEQYF

J gene: TRBJ1-2
clone size: .
V gene: TRBV5-6
D gene: TRBD1
CDR3 DNA: TGTGCCAGCAGCTCCGGAACGACAGGGTCCTATGGCTACACCTTC
CDR3 protein: CASSSGTTGSYGYTF

J gene: TRBJ1-2
clone size: .
V gene: TRBV19
D gene: TRBD1
CDR3 DNA: TGTGCCAGTAGTATAGGTCCGGGACAGGGCCCACCGAACTATGGCTACACCTTC
CDR3 protein: CASSIGPGQGPPNYGYTF

J gene: TRBJ2-3
clone size: .
V gene: TRBV7-8
D gene: TRBD1
CDR3 DNA: TGTGCCAGCACCCTAGACAGGGGGCTCGGCACAGATACGCAGTATTTT
CDR3 protein: CASTLDRGLGTDTQYF

J gene: TRBJ1-2
clone size: .
V gene: TRBV19
D gene: TRBD1
CDR3 DNA: TGTGCCAGTAGGCACGACAGGGGGCATGGCTACACCTTC
CDR3 protein: CASRHDRGHGYTF

J gene: TRBJ1-1
clone size: .
V gene: TRBV7-2
D gene: .
CDR3 DNA: TGTGCCAGCAGCCCGAGGGGGGGGATGTGGAACACTGAAGCTTTCTTT
CDR3 protein: CASSPRGGMWNTEAFF

J gene: TRBJ2-5
clone size: .
V gene: TRBV30
D gene: TRBD2
CDR3 DNA: TGTGCCTGGAGTGTAGGACTAGCGCGCCAAGAGACCCAGTACTTC
CDR3 protein: CAWSVGLARQETQYF

J gene: TRBJ2-3
clone size: .
V gene: TRBV9
D gene: .
CDR3 DNA: TGTGCCAGCAGCGGCATCGGAGTGGGGGCCCCTGGTGGTACGCAGTATTTT
CDR3 protein: CASSGIGVGAPGGTQYF

J gene: TRBJ1-2
clone size: .
V gene: TRBV5-4
D gene: .
CDR3 DNA: TGTGCCAGCAGCTACCGGGGAGATGGCTACACCTTC
CDR3 protein: CASSYRGDGYTF

J gene: TRBJ2-5
clone size: .
V gene: TRBV5-8
D gene: .
CDR3 DNA: TGTGCCAGCAGCTTGGGTTTTTCGGGAGCCCAAGAGACCCAGTACTTC
CDR3 protein: CASSLGFSGAQETQYF

J gene: TRBJ2-1
clone size: .
V gene: TRBV18
D gene: .
CDR3 DNA: TGTGCCAGCTCACCGGCGGGCCCCTACAATGAGCAGTTCTTC
CDR3 protein: CASSPAGPYNEQFF

J gene: TRBJ2-7
clone size: .
V gene: TRBV19
D gene: TRBD1
CDR3 DNA: TGTGCCAGTAACCAGGGACAGAGCTCCTACGAGCAGTACTTC
CDR3 protein: CASNQGQSSYEQYF

J gene: TRBJ1-1
clone size: .
V gene: TRBV7-9
D gene: TRBD1
CDR3 DNA: TGTGCCAGCAGCTACCCCAAGTCAGGGGGCATGACTTTCTTT
CDR3 protein: CASSYPKSGGMTFF

J gene: TRBJ2-2
clone size: once
V gene: TRBV11-2
D gene: .
CDR3 DNA: TGTGCCAGCAGCTTATCGAGGGGGAACACCGGGGAGCTGTTTTTT
CDR3 protein: CASSLSRGNTGELFF

J gene: TRBJ2-1
clone size: .
V gene: TRBV28
D gene: TRBD2
CDR3 DNA: TGTGCCAGCATCGAGGGTACTAGCGGCCACAATGAGCAGTTCTTC
CDR3 protein: CASIEGTSGHNEQFF

J gene: TRBJ1-2
clone size: .
V gene: TRBV7-6
D gene: TRBD1
CDR3 DNA: TGTGCCAGCAGCTTAGGAGGGACAGCTTTCTATGGCTACACCTTC
CDR3 protein: CASSLGGTAFYGYTF

J gene: TRBJ2-5
clone size: once
V gene: TRBV7-2
D gene: TRBD2
CDR3 DNA: TGTGCCAGCAGCTTAGCGCCCAGACTAGCGGGAATGGCGGAGACCCAGTACTTC
CDR3 protein: CASSLAPRLAGMAETQYF

J gene: TRBJ2-7
clone size: .
V gene: TRBV4-1
D gene: TRBD2
CDR3 DNA: TGCGCCAGCAGCCGTACACTAGCGGGGGGTGGTTACGAGCAGTACTTC
CDR3 protein: CASSRTLAGGGYEQYF